This record looks at one T cell receptor beta chain sequence and its context. These data come from a study of blood T cell repertoires in COVID-19. With 3 bases clipped from V and 4 bases from J, the junction kept 15 bases outside the gene matches. This CDR3 is 18 amino acids long. CDR1 SGHTA and CDR2 FQGNSA come from the germline V gene. Clones were read by immunoSEQ multiplex PCR, and TCRdb kept only the in-frame ones, dropping some. The table has 300,000 to 500,000 clones, 85% to 90% seen once. The receptor comes from a woman in her 30s with acute COVID-19. Sample: PBMCs or T cells enriched from blood (not recorded which). The chain has TRBV7-2 and TRBJ1-2; 9 nucleotides agree with TRBD1. The CDR3 nucleotides are TGTGCCAGCAGCTTGGTAGGGACAGGGCCCCGCCTTTTCTATGGCTACACCTTC. This gives the protein CASSLVGTGPRLFYGYTF.